This TCR beta chain was identified in a study of blood T cells in healthy people across ages. Study findings and constraints: As naive T cell percentage varied, TCR beta diversity correlated strongly with it. The study found more naive CD4+ cells and higher diversity in long-lived than aged donors.

This clonotype was counted only a few times. Its antigen is undetermined. V shed 7 bases, J shed 9 bases, and the junction held 11 bases outside the gene matches. This CDR3 comprises 15 residues. Combining a sample-barcoded 5' primer with a J-beta primer mix, a second PCR ran for about 7 to 11 cycles. Paired-end reads containing CDR3 totaled no fewer than 2.5 million for each sample. TCRdb processed the 5' RACE reads anew with MiXCR; each CDR3 protein has one entry. The table lists 750,000 to 950,000 distinct CDR3 sequences, 40% to 65% of them singletons, with about 38% in the top ten. This receptor was obtained from a man aged 80 or over in good health. Sequencing input: blood. This rearrangement joins TRBV12-3 or TRBV12-4 to TRBJ1-6, with TRBD1 identical over 8 bases. The CDR3 region has the DNA TGTGCCAGCACCCCATTGGACAGGGACAGTTCACCCCTCCACTTT. Its translation is CASTPLDRDSSPLHF.